Sequencing of this T cell receptor beta chain was carried out in a study of blood T cell repertoires in COVID-19. Study-wide context: PBMCs, B-cell-depleted T cells, or T cells were the source of the cDNA or gDNA that made up the material.

This clone was recorded once. J lost 7 bases, V lost 8 bases, and 9 bases had no gene match. There are 14 residues in the CDR3. The germline V gene has CDR1 WSHSY and CDR2 SAAADI. Sequencing was performed with immunoSEQ multiplex PCR; in TCRdb, only in-frame clones are kept and a portion is missing. This sample carries 60,000 to 85,000 clones, approximately 80% of them seen once, and the ten largest clones take about a sixth. This clonotype was sampled from a woman in her fifties or sixties with acute or convalescent COVID-19. Input material: peripheral blood. The chain carries TRBV10-2 and TRBJ1-4; 8 nucleotides match TRBD1. As DNA, the CDR3 is TGCGCCAGCTCAACGACAGGGGACACTGAAAAACTGTTTTTT. Its protein product is CASSTTGDTEKLFF.